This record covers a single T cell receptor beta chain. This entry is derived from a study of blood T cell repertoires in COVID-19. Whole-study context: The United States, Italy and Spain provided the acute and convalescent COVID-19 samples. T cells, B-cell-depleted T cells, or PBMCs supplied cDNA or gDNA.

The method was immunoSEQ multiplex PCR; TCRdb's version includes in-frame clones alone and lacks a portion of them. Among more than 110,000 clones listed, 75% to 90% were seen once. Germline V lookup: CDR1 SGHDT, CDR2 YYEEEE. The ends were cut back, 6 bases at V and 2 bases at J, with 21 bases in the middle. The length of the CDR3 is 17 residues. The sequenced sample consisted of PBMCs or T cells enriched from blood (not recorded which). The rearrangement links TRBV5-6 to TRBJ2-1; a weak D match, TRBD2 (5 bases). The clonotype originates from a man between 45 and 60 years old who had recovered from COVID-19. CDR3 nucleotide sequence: TGTGCCAGCACCGGGTTTCTAGCCGCAGGCCCCTACAATGAGCAGTTCTTC. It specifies CASTGFLAAGPYNEQFF.